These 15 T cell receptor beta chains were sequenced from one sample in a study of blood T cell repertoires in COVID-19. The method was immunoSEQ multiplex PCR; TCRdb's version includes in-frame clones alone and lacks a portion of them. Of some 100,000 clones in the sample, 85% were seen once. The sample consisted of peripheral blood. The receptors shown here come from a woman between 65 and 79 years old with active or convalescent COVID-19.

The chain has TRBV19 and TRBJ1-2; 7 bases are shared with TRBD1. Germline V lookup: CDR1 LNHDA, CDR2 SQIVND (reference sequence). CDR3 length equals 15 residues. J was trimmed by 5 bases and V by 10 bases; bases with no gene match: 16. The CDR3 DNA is TGTGCCACCGCTAACATAGACAGGGCATCATATGGCTACACCTTC. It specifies CATANIDRASYGYTF.

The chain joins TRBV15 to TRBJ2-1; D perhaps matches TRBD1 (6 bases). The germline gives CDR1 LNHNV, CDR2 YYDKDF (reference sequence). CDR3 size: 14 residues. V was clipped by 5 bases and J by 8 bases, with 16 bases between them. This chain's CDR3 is CATSRLAGVDEQFF. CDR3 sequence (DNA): TGTGCCACCAGCCGCCTGGCAGGGGTAGATGAGCAGTTCTTC. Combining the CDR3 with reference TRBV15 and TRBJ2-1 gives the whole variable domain DAMVIQNPRYQVTQFGKPVTLSCSQTLNHNVMYWYQQKSSQAPKLLFHYYDKDFNNEADTPDNFQSRRPNTSFCFLDIRSPGLGDTAMYLCATSRLAGVDEQFFGPGTRLTVL.

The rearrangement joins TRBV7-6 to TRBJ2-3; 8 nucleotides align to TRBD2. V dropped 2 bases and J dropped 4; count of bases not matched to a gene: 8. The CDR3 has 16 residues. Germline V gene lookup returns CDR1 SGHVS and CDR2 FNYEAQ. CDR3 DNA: TGTGCCAGCAGCTTACTGGCTGCTAGCGGGCCAGATACGCAGTATTTT. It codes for CASSLLAASGPDTQYF.

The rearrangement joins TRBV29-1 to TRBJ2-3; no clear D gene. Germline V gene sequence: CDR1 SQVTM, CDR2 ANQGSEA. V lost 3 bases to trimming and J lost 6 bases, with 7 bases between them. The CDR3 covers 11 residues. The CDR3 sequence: CSVEPADTQYF. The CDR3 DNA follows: TGCAGCGTTGAGCCAGCGGATACGCAGTATTTT.

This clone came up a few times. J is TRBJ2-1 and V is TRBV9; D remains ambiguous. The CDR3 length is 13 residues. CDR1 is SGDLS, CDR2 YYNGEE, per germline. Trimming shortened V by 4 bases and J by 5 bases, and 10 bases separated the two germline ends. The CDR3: CASSINLDNEQFF. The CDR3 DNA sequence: TGTGCCAGCAGCATCAACTTGGACAATGAGCAGTTCTTC.

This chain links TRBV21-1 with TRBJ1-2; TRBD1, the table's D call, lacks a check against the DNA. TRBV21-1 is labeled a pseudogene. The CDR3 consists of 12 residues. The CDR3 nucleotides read TGTGCCAGCAGCAAAGGGCAGGCTGGCTACACCTTC. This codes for CASSKGQAGYTF.

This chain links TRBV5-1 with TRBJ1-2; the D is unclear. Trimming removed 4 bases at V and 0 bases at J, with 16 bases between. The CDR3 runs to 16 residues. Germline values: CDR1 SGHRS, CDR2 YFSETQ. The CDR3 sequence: CASSVPPGEANYGYTF. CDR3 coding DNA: TGCGCCAGCAGCGTTCCGCCGGGAGAGGCTAACTATGGCTACACCTTC.

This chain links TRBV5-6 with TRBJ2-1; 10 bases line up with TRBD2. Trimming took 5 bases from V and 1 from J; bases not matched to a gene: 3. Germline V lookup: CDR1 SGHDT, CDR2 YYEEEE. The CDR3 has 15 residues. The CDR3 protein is CASRTGLASYNEQFF. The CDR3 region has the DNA TGTGCCAGCAGGACGGGACTAGCGTCCTACAATGAGCAGTTCTTC.

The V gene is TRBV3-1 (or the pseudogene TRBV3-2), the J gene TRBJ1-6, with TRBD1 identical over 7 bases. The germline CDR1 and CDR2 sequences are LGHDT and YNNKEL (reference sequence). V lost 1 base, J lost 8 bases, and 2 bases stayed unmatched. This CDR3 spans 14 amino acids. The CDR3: CASSQGQGDSPLHF. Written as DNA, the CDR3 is TGTGCCAGCAGCCAAGGACAGGGTGATTCACCCCTCCACTTT.

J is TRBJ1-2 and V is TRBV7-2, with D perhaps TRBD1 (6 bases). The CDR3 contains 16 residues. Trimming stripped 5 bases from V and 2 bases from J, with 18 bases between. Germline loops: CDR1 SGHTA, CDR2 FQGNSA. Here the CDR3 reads CASSNSGDKNNYGYTF. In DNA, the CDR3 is TGTGCCAGCAGCAATTCAGGGGACAAGAACAACTATGGCTACACCTTC.

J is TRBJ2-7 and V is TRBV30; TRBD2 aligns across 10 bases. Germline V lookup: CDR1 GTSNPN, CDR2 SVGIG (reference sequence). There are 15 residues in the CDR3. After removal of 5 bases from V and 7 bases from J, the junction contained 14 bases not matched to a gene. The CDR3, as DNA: TGTGCCTGGTCTCCGGGGCAGCCGGGACTAGCGGAGCAGTACTTC. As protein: CAWSPGQPGLAEQYF.

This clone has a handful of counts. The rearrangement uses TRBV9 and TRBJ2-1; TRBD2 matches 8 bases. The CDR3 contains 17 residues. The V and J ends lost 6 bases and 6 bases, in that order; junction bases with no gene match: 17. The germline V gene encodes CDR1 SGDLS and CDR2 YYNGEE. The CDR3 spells CASTVGGGRLEGNEQFF. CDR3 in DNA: TGTGCCAGCACAGTGGGCGGGGGGCGCCTGGAGGGCAATGAGCAGTTCTTC.

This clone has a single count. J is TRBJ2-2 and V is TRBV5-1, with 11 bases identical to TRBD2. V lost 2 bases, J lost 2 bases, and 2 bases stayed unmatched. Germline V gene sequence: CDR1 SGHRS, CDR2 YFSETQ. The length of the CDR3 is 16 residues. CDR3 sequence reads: CASSLLAGVNTGELFF. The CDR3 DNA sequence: TGCGCCAGCAGCTTACTAGCGGGGGTAAACACCGGGGAGCTGTTTTTT. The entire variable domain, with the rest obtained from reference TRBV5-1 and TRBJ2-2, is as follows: KAGVTQTPRYLIKTRGQQVTLSCSPISGHRSVSWYQQTPGQGLQFLFEYFSETQRNKGNFPGRFSGRQFSNSRSEMNVSTLELGDSALYLCASSLLAGVNTGELFFGEGSRLTVL.

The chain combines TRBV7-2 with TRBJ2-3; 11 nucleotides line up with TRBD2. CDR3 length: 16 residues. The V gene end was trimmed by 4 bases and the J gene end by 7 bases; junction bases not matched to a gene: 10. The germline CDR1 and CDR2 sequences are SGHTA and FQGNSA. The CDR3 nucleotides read TGTGCCAGCAGCTCAGACTTAGCGGGGGGGACTTATACGCAGTATTTT. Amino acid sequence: CASSSDLAGGTYTQYF.

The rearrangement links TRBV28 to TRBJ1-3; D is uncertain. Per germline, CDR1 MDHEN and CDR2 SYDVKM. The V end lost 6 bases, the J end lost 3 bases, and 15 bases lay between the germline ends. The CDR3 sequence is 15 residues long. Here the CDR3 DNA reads TGTGCCAGCAGGTTGTTCCGGGGAGGTGGAAACACCATATATTTT. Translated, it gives CASRLFRGGGNTIYF. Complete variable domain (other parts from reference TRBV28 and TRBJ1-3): DVKVTQSSRYLVKRTGEKVFLECVQDMDHENMFWYRQDPGLGLRLIYFSYDVKMKEKGDIPEGYSVSREKKERFSLILESASTNQTSMYLCASRLFRGGGNTIYFGEGSWLTVV.